The sequence of this T cell receptor (delta chain) was determined in a study of gamma-delta T cells after stem cell transplantation. This clone turned up a few times. The germline CDR1 and CDR2 sequences are GEAIGNYY and EKD. V was pared by 0 bases and J by 1 base, with 5 bases of the junction left unmatched. There are 20 residues in the CDR3. TCRdb made new clone calls on the RT-PCR reads using CATT. The sample lists around 1,400 delta-chain clones; over 12% were seen once. The rearrangement joins TRDV2 to TRDJ3; 13 bases are a match to TRDD3. This TCR was sampled from a human donor. It is not recorded whose cells these are; they may come from a transplant donor. The material sequenced was gamma-delta T cells. DNA of the CDR3: TGTGCCTGTGACACCGTACTGGGGGATACGCAATCCTGGGACACCCGACAGATGTTTTTC. It specifies CACDTVLGDTQSWDTRQMFF.